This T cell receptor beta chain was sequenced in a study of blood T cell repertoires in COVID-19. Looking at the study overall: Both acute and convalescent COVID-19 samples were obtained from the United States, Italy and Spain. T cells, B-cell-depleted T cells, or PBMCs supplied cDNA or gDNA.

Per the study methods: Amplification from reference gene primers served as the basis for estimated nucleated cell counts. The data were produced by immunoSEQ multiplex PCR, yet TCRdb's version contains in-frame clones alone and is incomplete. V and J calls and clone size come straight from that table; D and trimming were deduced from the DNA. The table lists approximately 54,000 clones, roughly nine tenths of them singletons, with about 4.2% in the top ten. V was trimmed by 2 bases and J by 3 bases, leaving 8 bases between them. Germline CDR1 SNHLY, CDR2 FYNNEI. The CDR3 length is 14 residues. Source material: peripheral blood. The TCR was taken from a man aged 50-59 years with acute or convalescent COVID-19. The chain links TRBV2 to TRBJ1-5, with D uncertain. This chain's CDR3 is CASSETGINQPQHF. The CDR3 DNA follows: TGTGCCAGCAGTGAAACCGGGATCAATCAGCCCCAGCATTTT.